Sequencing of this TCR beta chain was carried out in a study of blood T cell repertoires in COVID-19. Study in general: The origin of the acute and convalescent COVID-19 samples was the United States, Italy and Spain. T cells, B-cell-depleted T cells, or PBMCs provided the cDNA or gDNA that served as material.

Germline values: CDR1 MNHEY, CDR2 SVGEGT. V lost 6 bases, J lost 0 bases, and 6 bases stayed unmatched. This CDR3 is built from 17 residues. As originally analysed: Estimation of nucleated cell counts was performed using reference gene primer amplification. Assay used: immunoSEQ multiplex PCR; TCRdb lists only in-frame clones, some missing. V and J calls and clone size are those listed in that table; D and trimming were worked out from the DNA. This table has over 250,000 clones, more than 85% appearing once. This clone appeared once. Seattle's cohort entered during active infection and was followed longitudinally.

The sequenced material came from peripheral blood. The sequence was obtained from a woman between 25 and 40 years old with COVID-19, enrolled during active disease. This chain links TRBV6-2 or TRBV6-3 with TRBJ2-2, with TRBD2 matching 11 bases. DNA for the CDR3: TGTGCCAGCAGCGGACTAGCGGGCATAACGAACACCGGGGAGCTGTTTTTT. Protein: CASSGLAGITNTGELFF.